What follows are 28 T cell receptor beta chains derived from one specimen sequenced in a study of beta chain features in type 1 diabetes. General study points: The study found moderately but significantly shorter TCRB CDR3s in all four CD4+ subsets of Type 1 diabetes patients.

Since all of the isolated RNA was reverse transcribed, expressed TCRB transcripts were what got sequenced. The method was immunoSEQ multiplex PCR; TCRdb's version includes in-frame clones alone and lacks a portion of them. The table shows more than 300,000 clones, with 10% to 15% occurring only once. Their target antigens are unknown. The specimen sequenced was naive CD4+ T cells from blood. The receptor set was obtained from a woman aged 18-29 years with type 1 diabetes.

This clone has a handful of counts. The gene calls are TRBV20-1 and TRBJ2-1; possible D gene TRBD1, 5 bases. This CDR3 is 11 amino acids long. Trimming took off 2 bases at V and 8 bases at J, with 7 bases between the two ends. CDR1 is DFQATT and CDR2 is SNEGSKA in the germline V gene (reference sequence). The CDR3 here is CSARKGHEQFF. The CDR3 DNA follows: TGCAGTGCTAGAAAGGGGCATGAGCAGTTCTTC.

The chain uses TRBV15 and TRBJ2-1; 7 nucleotides agree with TRBD2. The junction had 2 bases not matched to a gene; V was cut back by 2 bases and J by 4 bases. CDR1 and CDR2 (germline): LNHNV, YYDKDF (reference sequence). CDR3 length equals 14 residues. The CDR3 DNA reads as TGTGCCACCAGCAGACCTAGCGGATACAATGAGCAGTTCTTC. This encodes CATSRPSGYNEQFF.

With regard to this clone: The same CDR3 arises from other DNA sequences in this sample as well. The chain couples TRBV9 to TRBJ2-1, with 8 nucleotides matching TRBD2. V gave up 0 bases and J gave up 4 bases; unmatched junction bases: 3. CDR3 length: 15 residues. Per the germline V gene, CDR1 is SGDLS and CDR2 is YYNGEE. CDR3 bases: TGTGCCAGCAGCGTAGGATCTAGCGGGTACAATGAGCAGTTCTTC. It encodes CASSVGSSGYNEQFF.

This sequence joins TRBV7-2 and TRBJ1-5, with a weak D call TRBD1 (5 bases). The CDR3 length is 16 residues. In germline, CDR1 is SGHTA, CDR2 FQGNSA. The ends were cut back, 5 bases at V and 1 base at J, with 15 bases in the middle. This CDR3 is CASSRQDSGSNQPQHF. CDR3 bases: TGTGCCAGCAGCCGCCAAGACTCAGGGAGCAATCAGCCCCAGCATTTT.

The chain links TRBV7-9 to TRBJ2-6, with 10 bases aligning to TRBD1. Germline-derived CDR1 and CDR2 are SEHNR and FQNEAQ (reference sequence). The CDR3 runs 19 residues. After removal of 7 bases from V and 0 bases from J, the junction contained 12 bases not matched to a gene. This chain's CDR3 is CASKKGRDRGTSGANVLTF. Written as DNA, the CDR3 is TGTGCCAGCAAGAAGGGCCGGGACAGGGGTACCTCTGGGGCCAACGTCCTGACTTTC.

This clone came up a few times. CDR3 sequence: CASSRGLAEGDTQYF. CDR3 nucleotide sequence: TGTGCCAGCAGCCGCGGACTAGCGGAGGGGGATACGCAGTATTTT. The V call is TRBV7-8, the J call TRBJ2-3; 10 nucleotides agree with TRBD2. The V gene's germline CDR1 is SGHVS and CDR2 FQNEAQ. J was trimmed by 6 bases and V by 5 bases; bases with no gene match: 8. CDR3 size: 15 residues.

This clone was seen a few times. The V call is TRBV5-1, the J call TRBJ2-7; the D is unclear. V was trimmed by 3 bases and J by 2 bases, leaving 6 bases between them. Germline CDR1 and CDR2: SGHRS and YFSETQ. The CDR3 consists of 12 residues. CDR3 sequence reads: CASSSEPYEQYF. CDR3 coding DNA: TGCGCCAGCAGCTCTGAGCCCTACGAGCAGTACTTC.

This clone appeared a few times. V is TRBV4-3 and J is TRBJ1-2, with 8 bases fitting TRBD1. The CDR3 is made up of 16 amino acids. V dropped 0 bases and J dropped 8; count of bases not matched to a gene: 11. The germline V gene has CDR1 LGHNA and CDR2 YSLEER. CDR3 in amino acids: CASSQDVRQGADGYTF. The CDR3 DNA reads TGCGCCAGCAGCCAAGATGTGCGGCAGGGGGCGGACGGCTACACCTTC.

The J gene is TRBJ2-1, the V gene TRBV28; weak D call: TRBD2 (6 bases). Germline loops: CDR1 MDHEN, CDR2 SYDVKM. The ends were cut back, 10 bases at V and 0 bases at J, with 10 bases in the middle. The CDR3 is 13 residues long. The CDR3 DNA follows: TGTGCCACGGGACTTAACTCCTACAATGAGCAGTTCTTC. Translation: CATGLNSYNEQFF.

The chain uses TRBV19 and TRBJ1-1, with 9 bases aligning to TRBD1. Trimming removed 6 bases from V and 9 bases from J; junction bases left unmatched: 5. The CDR3 sequence is 12 residues long. CDR1 and CDR2 from the germline V gene are LNHDA and SQIVND (reference sequence). CDR3 DNA: TGTGCCAGTAGCACAGGGGGCTGGAAAGCTTTCTTT. Translation gives CASSTGGWKAFF. Complete variable domain (other parts from reference TRBV19 and TRBJ1-1): DGGITQSPKYLFRKEGQNVTLSCEQNLNHDAMYWYRQDPGQGLRLIYYSQIVNDFQKGDIAEGYSVSREKKESFPLTVTSAQKNPTAFYLCASSTGGWKAFFGQGTRLTVV.

In DNA, the CDR3 is TGTGCCAGCAGCCGGAGCGGGGGGGCGATTAGGAAGCAGTTCTTC. This encodes CASSRSGGAIRKQFF. This chain links TRBV14 with TRBJ2-1, with 10 bases matching TRBD2. After removal of 4 bases from V and 11 bases from J, the junction contained 11 bases not matched to a gene. Germline loops: CDR1 SGHDN, CDR2 FVKESK. This CDR3 is built from 15 residues.

The chain couples TRBV7-8 to TRBJ2-1, with a possible D match to TRBD2 (5 bases). The CDR3 extends over 16 amino acids. Germline loops: CDR1 SGHVS, CDR2 FQNEAQ. V dropped 5 bases and J dropped 4 bases, with 18 bases sitting between them. CDR3 amino acids: CASSPARTPGYNEQFF. Here the CDR3 DNA reads TGTGCCAGCAGCCCAGCCCGTACCCCGGGATACAATGAGCAGTTCTTC.

The chain couples TRBV27 to TRBJ2-2; unclear D gene. The V and J ends lost 5 bases and 5 bases respectively, with 12 bases between them. The CDR3 loop spans 14 amino acids. The V gene's germline CDR1 is MNHEY and CDR2 SMNVEV (reference sequence). CDR3 region: CASSRRLWTGELFF. DNA for the CDR3: TGTGCCAGCAGTCGGAGATTGTGGACCGGGGAGCTGTTTTTT.

This chain connects TRBV6-6 to TRBJ2-7; TRBD1 is a possible D gene (5 bases). The V gene's germline CDR1 is MNHNY and CDR2 SVGAGI (reference sequence). This CDR3 comprises 14 residues. V lost 6 bases and J lost 0, with 12 bases in between. CDR3: CASSPRQNSYEQYF. The CDR3 DNA reads as TGTGCCAGCAGCCCCAGACAGAACTCCTACGAGCAGTACTTC.

This clone was counted only a few times. The chain recombines TRBV19 with TRBJ1-5; D is possibly TRBD1 (6 bases). Trimming took off 7 bases at V and 1 base at J, with 14 bases between the two ends. This CDR3 spans 15 amino acids. CDR1 is LNHDA, CDR2 SQIVND, per germline (reference sequence). For the CDR3, the DNA is TGTGCCAGTACCCGACAGGATTTAAGCAATCAGCCCCAGCATTTT. It yields the protein CASTRQDLSNQPQHF.

V gene TRBV5-4 combines with J gene TRBJ2-6, with TRBD1 as a possible D gene (6 bases). The ends were cut back, 4 bases at V and 2 bases at J, with 16 bases in the middle. The germline gives CDR1 SGHNT, CDR2 YYREEE (reference sequence). The CDR3 is made up of 17 amino acids. The CDR3 region has the DNA TGTGCCAGCAGCACCGGACAGTACCTCCCTGGGGCCAACGTCCTGACTTTC. Its translation is CASSTGQYLPGANVLTF.

The chain joins TRBV7-8 to TRBJ1-2, with TRBD1 matching over 7 bases. The germline V gene has CDR1 SGHVS and CDR2 FQNEAQ. V trimming: 5 bases; J trimming: 3 bases; junction bases outside the gene matches: 6. The CDR3 extends over 14 amino acids. In DNA form, the CDR3 reads TGTGCCAGCAGCACGAGGGACAGTTACTATGGCTACACCTTC. It codes for CASSTRDSYYGYTF. Combining the CDR3 with reference TRBV7-8 and TRBJ1-2 gives the whole variable domain GAGVSQSPRYKVAKRGQDVALRCDPISGHVSLFWYQQALGQGPEFLTYFQNEAQLDKSGLPSDRFFAERPEGSVSTLKIQRTQQEDSAVYLCASSTRDSYYGYTFGSGTRLTVV.

This sequence joins TRBV9 and TRBJ2-2, with 9 bases identical to TRBD2. Looked up from germline, CDR1 is SGDLS and CDR2 is YYNGEE. V shed 0 bases, J shed 4 bases, and the junction held 4 bases outside the gene matches. The CDR3 length is 16 residues. CDR3 loop: CASSVASGITTGELFF. Written as DNA, the CDR3 is TGTGCCAGCAGCGTAGCTAGCGGGATCACCACCGGGGAGCTGTTTTTT.

This clone has a handful of counts. The chain has TRBV4-3 and TRBJ2-7; D remains ambiguous. The CDR3 runs 14 residues. The V end was cut by 1 base, the J end by 0 bases, with 7 bases between. The germline V gene has CDR1 LGHNA and CDR2 YSLEER. DNA of the CDR3: TGCGCCAGCAGCCAAGTTCAGGACTCCTACGAGCAGTACTTC. Translating gives CASSQVQDSYEQYF.

This chain uses TRBV27 with TRBJ1-4, with 7 bases identical to TRBD1. Germline V gene data show CDR1 as MNHEY and CDR2 as SMNVEV (reference sequence). There are 14 residues in the CDR3. The ends lost 5 bases at V and 6 bases at J; junction bases unmatched: 6. As DNA, the CDR3 is TGTGCCAGCAGTAACCAGGGGGTCGATGAAAAACTGTTTTTT. Protein sequence: CASSNQGVDEKLFF.

This clone was seen a few times. The DNA for the CDR3 is TGTGCCAGCTCACCATTGGCCCAGGGGACTGAAGCTTTCTTT. Its translation: CASSPLAQGTEAFF. The chain has TRBV18 and TRBJ1-1; maybe TRBD1 (6 bases). Per the germline V gene, CDR1 is KGHSH and CDR2 is LQKENI. The CDR3 extends over 14 amino acids. V lost 2 bases and J 5 bases, leaving 12 bases between the germline ends.

V and J are TRBV7-9 and TRBJ1-1; D is unclear. Trimming pared 2 bases from V and 0 bases from J, leaving 10 bases between. Germline lookup yields CDR1 SEHNR and CDR2 FQNEAQ (reference sequence). The CDR3 has 15 amino acids. CDR3 amino acids: CASSLSQRLNTEAFF. The CDR3 DNA sequence: TGTGCCAGCAGCTTATCCCAGCGTCTGAACACTGAAGCTTTCTTT.

This chain joins TRBV19 and TRBJ2-5, with 8 positions matching TRBD1. Germline V lookup: CDR1 LNHDA, CDR2 SQIVND (reference sequence). V lost 4 bases to trimming and J lost 5 bases; unmatched junction nucleotides: 3. The CDR3 loop spans 13 amino acids. The CDR3 spells CASSTYRGETQYF. CDR3 sequence (DNA): TGTGCCAGTAGTACCTACAGGGGGGAGACCCAGTACTTC.

The chain recombines TRBV10-3 with TRBJ1-4; 7 bases are a match to TRBD1. After removal of 5 bases from V and 5 bases from J, the junction contained 5 bases not matched to a gene. The length of the CDR3 is 14 residues. The V gene's germline CDR1 is ENHRY and CDR2 SYGVKD. The DNA for the CDR3 is TGTGCCATCAGTTCGACAGGGTTCAATGAAAAACTGTTTTTT. It codes for CAISSTGFNEKLFF.

This clone was observed a handful of times. The V call is TRBV4-3, the J call TRBJ2-7, with 7 bases that match TRBD2. The germline V gene encodes CDR1 LGHNA and CDR2 YSLEER. Germline trimming cut 5 bases from V and 3 bases from J; bases unmatched to any gene: 10. The CDR3 runs to 15 residues. This CDR3 is CASSTWGGVGYEQYF. In DNA form, the CDR3 reads TGCGCCAGCAGCACCTGGGGGGGAGTGGGCTACGAGCAGTACTTC.

This clone was counted a few times. The chain is built from TRBV7-2 and TRBJ2-3; D is uncertain. The CDR3 runs to 12 residues. Germline V gives CDR1 SGHTA, CDR2 FQGNSA. V dropped 6 bases and J dropped 2 bases, with 6 bases sitting between them. CDR3 region: CASRQNTDTQYF. The CDR3 coding sequence is TGTGCCAGCAGACAGAACACAGATACGCAGTATTTT.

To note about this clone: One junction end does not reproduce the germline sequence, and a read error may be involved. The chain couples TRBV20-1 to TRBJ2-5, with D perhaps matching TRBD2 (6 bases). Per germline, CDR1 DFQATT and CDR2 SNEGSKA (reference sequence). This CDR3 comprises 11 residues. The CDR3 sequence is CSGSAGKVLNF. CDR3 DNA: TGCAGTGGGTCGGCGGGGAAGGTTTTGAACTTC.

This clone has more than one count but fewer than ten. The gene calls are TRBV28 and TRBJ2-1, with 7 bases identical to TRBD1. The junction had 2 bases not matched to a gene; V was cut back by 6 bases and J by 0 bases. Germline lookup yields CDR1 MDHEN and CDR2 SYDVKM. The CDR3 has 14 residues. The CDR3 spells CASSWDSSYNEQFF. CDR3 DNA sequence: TGTGCCAGCAGCTGGGACAGCTCCTACAATGAGCAGTTCTTC.